The 10 T cell receptor beta chains listed next were all sequenced from one sample in a study of cytomegalovirus exposure and HLA in healthy donors. The PCR made use of 60 Vbeta and 13 Jbeta primers. Produced via immunoSEQ multiplex PCR; TCRdb's table is partial and in-frame only. The sample contains roughly 100,000 clones, approximately 60% of which appear only once. The sample consisted of PBMCs. The receptors were gathered from a woman in her fifties or sixties in good health and CMV-seropositive.

The genes are TRBV30 and TRBJ2-7, with 8 bases that match TRBD1. V lost 0 bases to trimming and J lost 6 bases; unmatched junction nucleotides: 1. Germline V gene sequence: CDR1 GTSNPN, CDR2 SVGIG (reference sequence). This CDR3 comprises 12 residues. The CDR3 region has the DNA TGTGCCTGGAGTGTGGACAGGGCCGAGCAGTACTTC. This translates into CAWSVDRAEQYF.

The V call is TRBV7-2, the J call TRBJ2-7; the match to TRBD2 covers 10 bases. This CDR3 has 18 residues. Germline-derived CDR1 and CDR2 are SGHTA and FQGNSA. V dropped 3 bases and J dropped 2; count of bases not matched to a gene: 13. The CDR3: CASSFQGFSSGGTYEQYF. The CDR3 DNA sequence: TGTGCCAGCAGCTTCCAGGGATTCTCTAGCGGGGGTACCTACGAGCAGTACTTC.

V and J are TRBV29-1 and TRBJ2-3; TRBD2 aligns across 9 bases. The length of the CDR3 is 15 residues. Trimming at V came to 4 bases and at J to 2 bases, leaving 7 bases not matched to a gene. From germline, CDR1 is SQVTM and CDR2 ANQGSEA. The CDR3 reads CSVVGAGGPTDTQYF. In DNA form, the CDR3 reads TGCAGCGTTGTAGGCGCGGGGGGGCCCACAGATACGCAGTATTTT.

The CDR3 DNA is TGTGCCAGCAACCTAGCGGGGGGGCAAGAGACCCAGTACTTC. It is translated as CASNLAGGQETQYF. The chain joins TRBV28 to TRBJ2-5; TRBD2 matches at 12 bases. The CDR3 loop spans 14 amino acids. The V gene end was trimmed by 7 bases and the J gene end by 2 bases; junction bases not matched to a gene: 2. From germline, CDR1 is MDHEN and CDR2 SYDVKM.

The chain links TRBV7-2 to TRBJ1-2, with D unresolved. This CDR3 is 14 amino acids long. V lost 4 bases to trimming and J lost 1 base, with 10 bases between them. Germline assignment: CDR1 SGHTA and CDR2 FQGNSA. DNA of the CDR3: TGTGCCAGCAGCTGGGGAGCACGTAACTATGGCTACACCTTC. Translating it yields CASSWGARNYGYTF.

The V call is TRBV27, the J call TRBJ1-2, with 7 bases identical to TRBD1. Germline CDR1 is MNHEY and CDR2 is SMNVEV (reference sequence). The CDR3 spans 14 residues. V shed 4 bases, J shed 0 bases, and the junction held 2 bases outside the gene matches. The CDR3: CASSWDRTNYGYTF. CDR3 nucleotides: TGTGCCAGCAGTTGGGACAGAACTAACTATGGCTACACCTTC.

The chain recombines TRBV4-2 with TRBJ2-1, with 11 bases identical to TRBD2. Germline V gene data show CDR1 as LGHNA and CDR2 as YNFKEQ. The V and J ends lost 0 bases and 1 base, in that order; junction bases with no gene match: 5. CDR3 length: 18 residues. DNA for the CDR3: TGTGCCAGCAGCCAAGAGGTAGCGGGGGGGCGTTCCTACAATGAGCAGTTCTTC. As protein: CASSQEVAGGRSYNEQFF.

Here the CDR3 DNA reads TGTGCCAGCAGCCATAAGGACAGGGCGGAGAGGTACTTC. Its translation: CASSHKDRAERYF. The chain joins TRBV27 to TRBJ2-7; TRBD1 matches at 8 bases. The CDR3 totals 13 residues. V was clipped by 6 bases and J by 12 bases; unmatched bases: 13. The germline CDR1 and CDR2 sequences are MNHEY and SMNVEV (reference sequence).

The gene calls are TRBV7-2 and TRBJ2-4; TRBD2 matches at 8 bases. The CDR3 has 15 residues. The germline V gene encodes CDR1 SGHTA and CDR2 FQGNSA. V dropped 1 base and J dropped 8; count of bases not matched to a gene: 7. DNA for the CDR3: TGTGCCAGCAGCTTAGTTGGCGGGGGGACGGACATTCAGTACTTC. Its protein is CASSLVGGGTDIQYF.

V usage is TRBV5-4 and J usage is TRBJ1-2; the D gene is possibly TRBD1 (6 bases). The V and J ends lost 0 bases and 2 bases respectively, with 11 bases between them. The CDR3 is made up of 15 amino acids. The germline V gene has CDR1 SGHNT and CDR2 YYREEE (reference sequence). As DNA, the CDR3 is TGTGCCAGCAGCTTGGAACAGGGATGGAACTATGGCTACACCTTC. This sequence encodes CASSLEQGWNYGYTF.